This entry lists 17 T cell receptor beta chains sequenced from one sample in a study of tumor-infiltrating lymphocytes in primary liver carcinoma. Out of unsorted whole blood came the blood RNA, and germline DNA was extracted as well. TCR beta cDNA was prepared out of about 530 ng total RNA by means of a constant-region primer. Investigators got TCR beta libraries out of three nested multiplex PCR rounds, done with slightly modified ARM-PCR. The opening two PCR rounds, around 9 cycles each, paired TRBV1-TRBV30 forward primers with a C-beta reverse primer. TCRdb re-called the multiplex PCR reads through MiXCR, storing one row per CDR3 protein. The sample lists almost 200,000 distinct CDR3 sequences, 65% seen once, with around 7.1% in the top ten. The sample taken for sequencing was peripheral blood. Receptor source: a woman aged 60 to 75 with primary liver carcinoma and hepatitis B virus infection.

The gene calls are TRBV29-1 and TRBJ2-1, with TRBD1 identical over 9 bases. This CDR3 has 11 residues. The germline CDR1 and CDR2 sequences are SQVTM and ANQGSEA. CDR3 nucleotide sequence: TGCAACGGCGACAGGGGGATTGAGCAGTTCTTC. Translation gives CNGDRGIEQFF.

This clonotype was detected only a few times. Possible read error: a much larger clone is one base away. Because the CDR3 is missing its conserved closing phenylalanine or tryptophan, this is likely a read error. The chain uses TRBV4-2 and TRBJ2-7; TRBD2 matches at 7 bases. Germline CDR1 reads LGHNA; CDR2 reads YNFKEQ. Losses at the gene ends were 3 bases for V and 2 bases for J; bases not matched to a gene: 7. This CDR3 spans 15 amino acids. CDR3 DNA: TGTGCCAGCAGCCAGCAAGCGGGATCGCCCTACGAGCAGTACTTA. Its protein product is CASSQQAGSPYEQYL.

This clonotype occurred many times. The chain combines TRBV6-5 with TRBJ2-7; D possibly corresponds to TRBD2 (6 bases). Trimming stripped 4 bases from V and 0 bases from J, with 13 bases between. CDR1 is MNHEY, CDR2 SVGAGI, per germline. CDR3 length: 15 amino acids. The CDR3 loop is CASSSSGSSSYEQYF. The DNA of the CDR3 is TGTGCCAGCAGTTCCAGCGGGTCATCCTCCTACGAGCAGTACTTC.

About this clonotype itself: This could be a read error, since a much larger clone is one nucleotide away. V and J are TRBV12-3 or TRBV12-4 and TRBJ2-1, with D possibly matching TRBD1 (7 bases). This CDR3 has 16 residues. V shed 7 bases and J shed 9 bases, with 25 bases lying between them. The CDR3 reads CASNQQGRIRSAEQFF. The CDR3 nucleotides are TGTGCCAGCAACCAACAGGGGAGGATCCGCAGCGCTGAGCAGTTCTTC.

V usage is TRBV4-1 and J usage is TRBJ2-5, with 7 bases lining up with TRBD2. V was pared by 4 bases and J by 1 base, with 3 bases of the junction left unmatched. Per germline, CDR1 MGHRA and CDR2 YSYEKL. The CDR3 totals 14 residues. The CDR3 sequence: CASSRREVQETQYF. In DNA form, the CDR3 reads TGCGCCAGCAGCCGTCGGGAGGTCCAAGAGACCCAGTACTTC.

On this clonotype: One end of the junction does not line up with germline, which may come from a read error. The CDR3 sequence is CVSNYEGRSMNEQFF. The CDR3, as DNA: TGTGTCAGCAATTACGAGGGACGATCTATGAATGAGCAGTTCTTC. The rearrangement joins TRBV6-6 to TRBJ2-1; D is tentatively TRBD1 or TRBD2 (5 bases each). CDR1 is MNHNY, CDR2 SVGAGI, per germline (reference sequence). There are 15 residues in the CDR3.

This clonotype was counted a few times. Possible read error: a much larger clone is one base away. This chain connects TRBV6-5 to TRBJ2-3, with D perhaps matching TRBD1 (7 bases). The germline V gene encodes CDR1 MNHEY and CDR2 SVGAGI. The CDR3 has 14 amino acids. CDR3 in DNA: TGTGCCAGCAACTGGAGGGGGCGGTCAGATATGCAGTATTTT. It translates to CASNWRGRSDMQYF.

On this clonotype itself: A much more abundant neighbour one base away suggests this may be a read error. This CDR3 fails to terminate in the conserved phenylalanine or tryptophan, so it likely reflects a read error. The chain is built from TRBV4-2 and TRBJ1-5; a possible D gene is TRBD1 (5 bases). The CDR3 covers 14 residues. Germline CDR1 LGHNA, CDR2 YNFKEQ. Trimming pared 6 bases from V and 4 bases from J, leaving 13 bases between. CDR3 region: CASSPGPINQPQHY. CDR3 in DNA: TGTGCCAGCAGTCCAGGGCCCATTAATCAGCCCCAGCATTAT.

The sample holds many counts of this clonotype. The genes are TRBV7-9 and TRBJ2-7; no definite D call. The V gene's germline CDR1 is SEHNR and CDR2 FQNEAQ (reference sequence). Trimming stripped 2 bases from V and 2 bases from J, with 10 bases between. The length of the CDR3 is 14 residues. The CDR3 reads CASSLRESPYEQYF. DNA of the CDR3: TGTGCCAGCAGCTTACGTGAGTCCCCCTACGAGCAGTACTTC.

This clonotype was observed a few times. A much larger clone differs from this one at a single base, so this may be a read error. The V gene is TRBV4-1, the J gene TRBJ1-5, with D possibly being TRBD1 (5 bases). This CDR3 has 15 amino acids. Germline values: CDR1 MGHRA, CDR2 YSYEKL. Trimming removed 4 bases from V and 5 bases from J, with 15 bases in between. The CDR3 DNA reads as TGCGCCAGCAGCCTCTTTCAGGTGACAGATCAGCCCCAGCATTTT. Translated, it gives CASSLFQVTDQPQHF.

About this clonotype: The CDR3 does not end in the conserved phenylalanine or tryptophan, so this is likely a read error. The rearrangement uses TRBV11-2 and TRBJ2-4; tentative D call: TRBD2 (6 bases). The CDR3 sequence is 14 residues long. Germline V gene sequence: CDR1 SGHAT, CDR2 FQNNGV. CDR3 nucleotides: TGTGCCAGCAGCTTGGCGGGACCGAAAAGCATTCAGTACCTC. Translation gives CASSLAGPKSIQYL.

The chain uses TRBV5-1 and TRBJ2-3; a possible D gene is TRBD1 (7 bases). The V and J ends lost 3 bases and 2 bases respectively, with 16 bases between them. CDR3 length equals 16 residues. Germline V CDR1 and CDR2: SGHRS, YFSETQ. In DNA, the CDR3 is TGCGCCAGCAGCTCTCAGGCAGGGGGGAACACAGATACGCAGTATTTT. Its protein product is CASSSQAGGNTDTQYF. Filled out from reference TRBV5-1 and TRBJ2-3, the complete variable domain reads KAGVTQTPRYLIKTRGQQVTLSCSPISGHRSVSWYQQTPGQGLQFLFEYFSETQRNKGNFPGRFSGRQFSNSRSEMNVSTLELGDSALYLCASSSQAGGNTDTQYFGPGTRLTVL.

A note on this clonotype: Its ends do not fully match the called genes, so a read error is possible. CDR3 sequence reads: CASSQDLRRAYYNEQFF. The CDR3, as DNA: TGCGCGAGCAGCCAAGATCTGCGGAGGGCGTACTACAATGAGCAGTTCTTC. J is TRBJ2-1 and V is TRBV4-3; D possibly corresponds to TRBD2 (6 bases). CDR1 and CDR2 (germline): LGHNA, YSLEER. The CDR3 covers 17 residues.

The count of this clonotype is one. A much bigger clone sits one base away, suggesting this may be a read error. This chain links TRBV6-6 with TRBJ1-1; D unresolved. Trimming stripped 2 bases from V and 5 bases from J, with 9 bases between. Germline-derived CDR1 and CDR2 are MNHNY and SVGAGI (reference sequence). This CDR3 is built from 13 residues. The CDR3 is CASSYRQKTEAFF. As DNA, the CDR3 is TGTGCCAGCAGTTACAGGCAAAAAACTGAAGCTTTCTTT.

Here the CDR3 reads CASRPGQSNGAYEQYF. For the CDR3, the DNA is TGCGCCAGCAGGCCCGGACAGTCCAATGGGGCCTACGAGCAGTACTTC. The rearrangement joins TRBV5-1 to TRBJ2-7; perhaps TRBD1 as D (6 bases). V gave up 5 bases and J gave up 2 bases, with 20 bases separating them. Per the germline V gene, CDR1 is SGHRS and CDR2 is YFSETQ. The CDR3 is made up of 16 amino acids. Drawing the rest from reference TRBV5-1 and TRBJ2-7, the complete variable domain is KAGVTQTPRYLIKTRGQQVTLSCSPISGHRSVSWYQQTPGQGLQFLFEYFSETQRNKGNFPGRFSGRQFSNSRSEMNVSTLELGDSALYLCASRPGQSNGAYEQYFGPGTRLTVT.

About this clonotype itself: A read error is possible here, since a much larger clone lies one base away. V is TRBV5-6 and J is TRBJ2-7, with 9 bases identical to TRBD2. The CDR3 extends over 13 amino acids. Germline values: CDR1 SGHDT, CDR2 YYEEEE. The CDR3 DNA is TGTGCCAGCGGACTAGCGATAACCTACGATCAGTACTTC. It is translated as CASGLAITYDQYF.

This clonotype showed up just a few times. The chain joins TRBV19 to TRBJ2-3, with 7 bases that match TRBD1. The trim removed 7 bases at V and 1 base at J, leaving 5 bases unmatched. The CDR3 has 14 residues. Germline CDR1 and CDR2: LNHDA and SQIVND (reference sequence). The chain's CDR3 is CASTTGQGTDTQYF. The CDR3 nucleotides read TGTGCCAGTACGACTGGACAGGGCACAGATACGCAGTATTTT.